This T cell receptor (beta chain) appears in the sequencing data of a study of T-cell reconstitution after alpha-beta-depleted transplantation in children. Regarding the study as a whole: Reported findings indicate that, about two months after transplant, alpha-beta T cells came from several hundred expanded clones, which were derived from non-depleted graft cells. Once a year had passed after transplant, T-cell counts and diversity came mostly from newly produced T cells.

Unique molecular identifiers were incorporated when the TCRbeta library was constructed. TCRdb re-called the PCR reads with MiXCR, one entry per CDR3 protein. In the table there are around 450,000 distinct CDR3 sequences, roughly 10% of which are singletons. Of note for this clonotype: Its antigen is as yet unknown.

Source: PBMCs, taken before TCRalphabeta/CD19-depleted stem cell transplant. This clonotype originated in a child under 10 years old with inherited bone marrow failure, due to receive a stem cell transplant.

CDR3 in amino acids: CSVEAVGPEQYF. The CDR3 region has the DNA TGCAGCGTTGAAGCTGTCGGGCCCGAGCAGTACTTC. The rearrangement links TRBV29-1 to TRBJ2-7; the D is unclear. This CDR3 comprises 12 residues. The V and J ends lost 1 base and 6 bases respectively, with 10 bases between them. Germline-derived CDR1 and CDR2 are SQVTM and ANQGSEA.